This paragraph covers one T cell receptor (beta chain) sequence. Its target is unknown. TCRdb's table, derived via immunoSEQ multiplex PCR, lists solely in-frame clones and lacks some. Of about 130,000 clones listed, approximately 90% were seen once; the top ten hold approximately 9.8%. This record belongs to a study of T cell responses to AZD1222 COVID-19 vaccine. General study points: Females outnumbered males among donors, who were mostly white British; clonal diversity was possibly underestimated. Seropositive AZD1222 recipients at baseline numbered only five or six. Compared with day 0, the breadth and depth of the Spike-specific TCR repertoire rose significantly after two doses of AZD1222.

Germline CDR1 reads MNHEY; CDR2 reads SVGAGI. CDR3 size: 16 residues. V was pared by 0 bases and J by 1 base, with 11 bases between. This sample comprised peripheral blood, obtained 28 days after the second AZD1222 dose. The clonotype was recovered from an adult who received the AZD1222 COVID-19 vaccine. This chain joins TRBV6-5 and TRBJ2-3; a possible D gene is TRBD2 (7 bases). The CDR3 DNA is TGTGCCAGCAGTTACTCTTCGGGGGGCCGCACAGATACGCAGTATTTT. Its protein product is CASSYSSGGRTDTQYF.